Shown below are 12 T cell receptor beta chains from a single sample sequenced in a study of OX40 agonist ivuxolimab in advanced cancers. TCRdb's copy holds only in-frame clones and misses some; the assay was immunoSEQ multiplex PCR. Seen here are tens of thousands of clones, about 90% observed once, and the top ten hold 30% to 40%. Sequenced here: CD4+ or CD8+ T cells sorted from blood, sampled in a trial of the OX40 agonist ivuxolimab. Receptors were obtained from an adult with an advanced solid tumor such as melanoma, head and neck, liver or kidney cancer.

This chain uses TRBV7-9 with TRBJ2-5; 7 nucleotides match TRBD1. The tail of the sequence fits TRBJ2-7 better, so the J call may be wrong. This CDR3 contains 17 residues. CDR1 is SEHNR, CDR2 FQNEAQ, per germline (reference sequence). DNA of the CDR3: TGTGCCAGCAGCTTAGGGGAGAGGGGGACAGAATCCTACGAGCAGTACTTC. This encodes CASSLGERGTESYEQYF.

Written as DNA, the CDR3 is TGTGCCAGCAGCCCCGGGACAGGGGGCTCCAAGGAAGAGACCCAGTACTTC. It translates to CASSPGTGGSKEETQYF. The rearrangement joins TRBV7-2 to TRBJ2-5, with TRBD1 matching over 12 bases. V was clipped by 5 bases and J by 3 bases; unmatched bases: 10. Germline V gene data show CDR1 as SGHTA and CDR2 as FQGNSA. CDR3 size: 17 residues. Using reference TRBV7-2 and TRBJ2-5 for the parts outside the CDR3, the full variable domain is GAGVSQSPSNKVTEKGKDVELRCDPISGHTALYWYRQSLGQGLEFLIYFQGNSAPDKSGLPSDRFSAERTGGSVSTLTIQRTQQEDSAVYLCASSPGTGGSKEETQYFGPGTRLLVL.

V gene TRBV7-6 combines with J gene TRBJ2-3; 12 bases agree with TRBD2. Germline V gives CDR1 SGHVS, CDR2 FNYEAQ. J was trimmed by 1 base and V by 0 bases; bases with no gene match: 11. CDR3 length: 20 residues. CDR3 DNA: TGTGCCAGCAGCTTAGCCCCCCCCCTAGCGGGGGGGGGTGGCACAGATACGCAGTATTTT. It encodes CASSLAPPLAGGGGTDTQYF.

In DNA, the CDR3 is TGCGCCAGCAGTGATACCGGGGAGCTGTTTTTT. Translating gives CASSDTGELFF. This chain uses TRBV10-1 with TRBJ2-2; no clear D. The V gene's germline CDR1 is WNHNN and CDR2 SYGVQD (reference sequence). The CDR3 is 11 residues long. Trimming removed 3 bases at V and 5 bases at J, with 1 base between.

This chain connects TRBV6-5 to TRBJ1-2, with no clear D. Germline-derived CDR1 and CDR2 are MNHEY and SVGAGI. This CDR3 comprises 16 residues. V was clipped by 2 bases and J by 5 bases, with 18 bases between them. The CDR3 loop is CASSYEGPSTPYGYTF. The CDR3 nucleotides are TGTGCCAGCAGTTACGAAGGACCCAGTACCCCTTATGGCTACACCTTC.

This clone was counted a single time. The chain links TRBV4-3 to TRBJ1-2, with 9 bases matching TRBD1. The germline gives CDR1 LGHNA, CDR2 YSLEER. V lost 3 bases to trimming and J lost 4 bases; unmatched junction nucleotides: 12. This CDR3 is 17 amino acids long. The CDR3 sequence: CASSQDKARTGVYGYTF. In nucleotides, the CDR3 is TGCGCCAGCAGCCAGGATAAGGCGAGGACAGGGGTCTATGGCTACACCTTC.

The chain uses TRBV29-1 and TRBJ1-2, with D tentatively TRBD1 (5 bases). Germline V gene sequence: CDR1 SQVTM, CDR2 ANQGSEA. The length of the CDR3 is 12 residues. V shed 3 bases and J shed 6 bases, with 11 bases lying between them. The CDR3 DNA reads TGCAGCGTTGACTCGGGGGAGGATGGCTACACCTTC. Encoded protein: CSVDSGEDGYTF.

On this clone itself: Other DNA sequences in this sample translate to the same CDR3. V is TRBV2 and J is TRBJ2-3; possible D gene TRBD2, 7 bases. The CDR3 covers 17 residues. Germline assignment: CDR1 SNHLY and CDR2 FYNNEI. Trimming removed 6 bases at V and 0 bases at J, with 19 bases between. DNA for the CDR3: TGTGCCAGCAGGGGGGGGCCGGGGGCAGGTAGCACAGATACGCAGTATTTT. It translates to CASRGGPGAGSTDTQYF.

This rearrangement joins TRBV19 to TRBJ1-1; no clear D. Germline CDR1 reads LNHDA; CDR2 reads SQIVND (reference sequence). This CDR3 is built from 13 residues. V lost 0 bases and J 4 bases, leaving 6 bases between the germline ends. DNA for the CDR3: TGTGCCAGTAGTATAGATGACGGCACTGAAGCTTTCTTT. This gives the protein CASSIDDGTEAFF. Together with reference TRBV19 and TRBJ1-1, the CDR3 gives the full variable domain: DGGITQSPKYLFRKEGQNVTLSCEQNLNHDAMYWYRQDPGQGLRLIYYSQIVNDFQKGDIAEGYSVSREKKESFPLTVTSAQKNPTAFYLCASSIDDGTEAFFGQGTRLTVV.

The chain carries TRBV7-9 and TRBJ2-7, with 13 positions matching TRBD2. Per the germline V gene, CDR1 is SEHNR and CDR2 is FQNEAQ (reference sequence). Unmatched junction bases numbered 16, after V lost 4 bases and J lost 4 bases. The CDR3 is 19 residues long. In DNA form, the CDR3 reads TGTGCCAGCAGCTCCCGGACAGATGAACGACTAGCGGGAGGATACGAGCAGTACTTC. It specifies CASSSRTDERLAGGYEQYF.

The chain has TRBV7-9 and TRBJ2-7; 7 positions agree with TRBD2. The V and J ends lost 7 bases and 4 bases, in that order; junction bases with no gene match: 7. There are 13 residues in the CDR3. Germline CDR1 and CDR2: SEHNR and FQNEAQ (reference sequence). The CDR3, as DNA: TGTGCCAGCACGGGGGAGGGCGGGTACGAGCAGTACTTC. Residues: CASTGEGGYEQYF.

CDR3 coding DNA: TGTGCCAGCAGCCAAGTCGGGACAGGGGGCGACACTGAAGCTTTCTTT. Its protein product is CASSQVGTGGDTEAFF. The V call is TRBV14, the J call TRBJ1-1; 12 bases agree with TRBD1. V was pared by 1 base and J by 3 bases, with 3 bases of the junction left unmatched. Germline assignment: CDR1 SGHDN and CDR2 FVKESK. This CDR3 contains 16 residues.